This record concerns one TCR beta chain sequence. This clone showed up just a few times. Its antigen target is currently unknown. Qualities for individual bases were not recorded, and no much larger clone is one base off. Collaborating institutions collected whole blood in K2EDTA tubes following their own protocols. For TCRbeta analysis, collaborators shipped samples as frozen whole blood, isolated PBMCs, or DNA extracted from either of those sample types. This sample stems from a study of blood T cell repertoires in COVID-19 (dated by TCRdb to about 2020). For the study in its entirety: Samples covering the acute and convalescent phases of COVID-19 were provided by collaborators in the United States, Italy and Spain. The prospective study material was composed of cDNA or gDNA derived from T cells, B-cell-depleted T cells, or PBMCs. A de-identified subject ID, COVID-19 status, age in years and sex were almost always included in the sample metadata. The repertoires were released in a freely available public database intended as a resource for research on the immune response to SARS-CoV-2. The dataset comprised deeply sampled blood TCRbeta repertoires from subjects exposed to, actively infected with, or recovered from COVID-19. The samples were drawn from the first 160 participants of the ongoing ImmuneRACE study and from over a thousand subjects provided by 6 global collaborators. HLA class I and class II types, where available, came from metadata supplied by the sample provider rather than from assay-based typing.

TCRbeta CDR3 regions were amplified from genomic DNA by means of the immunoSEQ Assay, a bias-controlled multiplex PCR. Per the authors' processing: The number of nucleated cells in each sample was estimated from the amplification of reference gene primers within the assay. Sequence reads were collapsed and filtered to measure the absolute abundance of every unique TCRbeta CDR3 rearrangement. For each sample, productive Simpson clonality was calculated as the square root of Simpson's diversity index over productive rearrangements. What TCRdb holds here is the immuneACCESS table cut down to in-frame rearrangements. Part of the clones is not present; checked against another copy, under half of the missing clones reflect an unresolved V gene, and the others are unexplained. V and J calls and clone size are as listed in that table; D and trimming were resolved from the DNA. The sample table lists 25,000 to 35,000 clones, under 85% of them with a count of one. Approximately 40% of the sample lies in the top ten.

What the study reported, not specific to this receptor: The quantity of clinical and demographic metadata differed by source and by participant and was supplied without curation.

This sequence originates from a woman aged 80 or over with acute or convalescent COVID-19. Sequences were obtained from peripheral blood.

Read as DNA, the sequence is TGTGCCAGCAGCGTACTAGCGGGGGGCACAGATACGCAGTATTTT. Translated, it gives CASSVLAGGTDTQYF. Recombination joined TRBV7-2 with TRBJ2-3, with 11 central nucleotides matching TRBD2. V is trimmed back by 5 bases and J by 1 base, and the junction contains 2 bases that no gene match accounts for. The cysteine opens and the phenylalanine closes a CDR3 of 15 amino acids. The retained sequence is limited to the CDR3, 45 bases, with the frame set at the first base. From the germline V gene, CDR1 is SGHTA and CDR2 is FQGNSA.